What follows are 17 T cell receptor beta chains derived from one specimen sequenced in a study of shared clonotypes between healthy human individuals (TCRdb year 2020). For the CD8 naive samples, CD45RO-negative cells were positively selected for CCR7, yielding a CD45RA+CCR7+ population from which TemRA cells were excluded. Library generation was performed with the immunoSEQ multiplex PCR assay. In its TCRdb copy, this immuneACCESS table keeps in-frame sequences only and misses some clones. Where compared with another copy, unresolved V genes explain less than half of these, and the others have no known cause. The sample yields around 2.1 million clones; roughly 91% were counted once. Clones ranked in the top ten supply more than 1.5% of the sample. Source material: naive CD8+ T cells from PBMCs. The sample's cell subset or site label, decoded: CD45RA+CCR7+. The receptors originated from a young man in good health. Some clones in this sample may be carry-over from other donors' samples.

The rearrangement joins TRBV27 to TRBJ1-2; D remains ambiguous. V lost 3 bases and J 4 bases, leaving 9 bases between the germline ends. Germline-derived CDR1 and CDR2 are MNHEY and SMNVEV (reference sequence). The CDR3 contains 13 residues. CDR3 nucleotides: TGTGCCAGCAGTTTTATGGCCAGCTATGGCTACACCTTC. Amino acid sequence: CASSFMASYGYTF.

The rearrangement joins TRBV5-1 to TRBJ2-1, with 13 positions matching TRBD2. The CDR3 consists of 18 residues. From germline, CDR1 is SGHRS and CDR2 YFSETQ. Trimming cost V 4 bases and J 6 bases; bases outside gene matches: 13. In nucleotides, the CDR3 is TGCGCCAGCAGCCCGGCCATAGGACTAGCGGGAGACTTCAATGAGCAGTTCTTC. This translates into CASSPAIGLAGDFNEQFF. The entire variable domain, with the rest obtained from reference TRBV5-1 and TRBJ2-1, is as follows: KAGVTQTPRYLIKTRGQQVTLSCSPISGHRSVSWYQQTPGQGLQFLFEYFSETQRNKGNFPGRFSGRQFSNSRSEMNVSTLELGDSALYLCASSPAIGLAGDFNEQFFGPGTRLTVL.

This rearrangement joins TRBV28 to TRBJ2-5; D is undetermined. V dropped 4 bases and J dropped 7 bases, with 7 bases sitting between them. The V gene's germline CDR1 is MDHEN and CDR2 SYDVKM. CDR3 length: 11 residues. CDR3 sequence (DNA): TGTGCCAGCAGTTGGGGTGGGACCCAGTACTTC. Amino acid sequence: CASSWGGTQYF.

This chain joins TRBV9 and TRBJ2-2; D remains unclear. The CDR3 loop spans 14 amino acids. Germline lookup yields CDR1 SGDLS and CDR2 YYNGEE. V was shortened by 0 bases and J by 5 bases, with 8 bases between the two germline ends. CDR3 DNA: TGTGCCAGCAGCGTAGCCTTTGGGACCGGGGAGCTGTTTTTT. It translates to CASSVAFGTGELFF. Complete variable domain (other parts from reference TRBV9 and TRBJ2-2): DSGVTQTPKHLITATGQRVTLRCSPRSGDLSVYWYQQSLDQGLQFLIQYYNGEERAKGNILERFSAQQFPDLHSELNLSSLELGDSALYFCASSVAFGTGELFFGEGSRLTVL.

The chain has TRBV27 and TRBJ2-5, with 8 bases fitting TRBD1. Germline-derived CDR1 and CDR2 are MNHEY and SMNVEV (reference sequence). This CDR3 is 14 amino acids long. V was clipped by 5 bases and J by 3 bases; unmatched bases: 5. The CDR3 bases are TGTGCCAGCAGTGTGCGGGACAGGAAAGAGACCCAGTACTTC. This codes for CASSVRDRKETQYF.

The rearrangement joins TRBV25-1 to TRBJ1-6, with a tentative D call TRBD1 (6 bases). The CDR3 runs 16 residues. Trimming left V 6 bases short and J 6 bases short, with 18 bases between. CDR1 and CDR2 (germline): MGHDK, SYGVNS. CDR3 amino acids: CASRTGRDRFNSPLHF. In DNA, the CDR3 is TGTGCCAGCAGGACTGGGAGAGACAGGTTTAATTCACCCCTCCACTTT.

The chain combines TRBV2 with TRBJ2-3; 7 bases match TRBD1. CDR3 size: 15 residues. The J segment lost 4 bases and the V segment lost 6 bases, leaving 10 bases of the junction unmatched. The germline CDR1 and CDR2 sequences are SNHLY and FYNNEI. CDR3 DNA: TGTGCCAGCAGCGCCAGACAGGGTATCGCAGATACGCAGTATTTT. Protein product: CASSARQGIADTQYF.

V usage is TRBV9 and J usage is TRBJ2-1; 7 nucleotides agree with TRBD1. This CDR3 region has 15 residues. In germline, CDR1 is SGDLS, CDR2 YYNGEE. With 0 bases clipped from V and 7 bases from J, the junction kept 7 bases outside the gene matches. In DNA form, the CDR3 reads TGTGCCAGCAGCGTAGCTAGAGCCAGGGGGAATGAGCAGTTCTTC. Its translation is CASSVARARGNEQFF.

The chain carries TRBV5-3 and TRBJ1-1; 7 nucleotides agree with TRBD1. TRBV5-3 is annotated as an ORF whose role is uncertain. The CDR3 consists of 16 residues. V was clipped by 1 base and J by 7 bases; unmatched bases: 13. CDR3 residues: CARSLLGDRYMFEAFF. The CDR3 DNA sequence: TGTGCCAGAAGCTTGCTAGGGGACAGATATATGTTTGAAGCTTTCTTT.

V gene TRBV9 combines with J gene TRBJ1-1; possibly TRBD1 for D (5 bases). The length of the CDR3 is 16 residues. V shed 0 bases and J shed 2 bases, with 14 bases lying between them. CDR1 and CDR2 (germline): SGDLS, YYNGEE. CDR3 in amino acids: CASSVVQGQGNTEAFF. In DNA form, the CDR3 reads TGTGCCAGCAGCGTAGTCCAGGGCCAGGGAAACACTGAAGCTTTCTTT.

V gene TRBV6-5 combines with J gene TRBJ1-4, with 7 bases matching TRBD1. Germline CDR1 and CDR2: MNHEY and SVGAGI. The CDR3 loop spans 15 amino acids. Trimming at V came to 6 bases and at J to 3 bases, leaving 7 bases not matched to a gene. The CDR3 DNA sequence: TGTGCCAGCAGATCAGGGGGAGGGCCTAATGAAAAACTGTTTTTT. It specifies CASRSGGGPNEKLFF.

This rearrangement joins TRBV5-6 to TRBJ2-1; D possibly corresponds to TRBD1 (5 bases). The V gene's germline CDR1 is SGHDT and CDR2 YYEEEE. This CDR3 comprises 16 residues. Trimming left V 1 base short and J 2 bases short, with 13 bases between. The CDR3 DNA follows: TGTGCCAGCAGCTTGAGGGCAGGGTTCACCTACAATGAGCAGTTCTTC. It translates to CASSLRAGFTYNEQFF.

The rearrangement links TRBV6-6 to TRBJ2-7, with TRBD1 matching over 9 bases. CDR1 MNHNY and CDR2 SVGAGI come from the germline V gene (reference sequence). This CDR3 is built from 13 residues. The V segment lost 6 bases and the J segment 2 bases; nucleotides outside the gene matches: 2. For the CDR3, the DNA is TGTGCCAGCAGGGACAGGGGTGCCTACGAGCAGTACTTC. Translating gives CASRDRGAYEQYF.

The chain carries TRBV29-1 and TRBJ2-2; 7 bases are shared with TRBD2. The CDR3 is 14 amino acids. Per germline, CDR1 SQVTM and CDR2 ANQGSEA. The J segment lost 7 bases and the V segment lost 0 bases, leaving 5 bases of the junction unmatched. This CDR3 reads CSVEEGLLGGELFF. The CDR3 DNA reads TGCAGCGTTGAAGAGGGACTACTGGGCGGGGAGCTGTTTTTT.

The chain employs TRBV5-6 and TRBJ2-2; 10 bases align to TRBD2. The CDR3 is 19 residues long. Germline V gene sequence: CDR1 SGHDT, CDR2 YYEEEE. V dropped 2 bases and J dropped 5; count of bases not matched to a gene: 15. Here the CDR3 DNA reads TGTGCCAGCAGCTTTTCTAGCGGGAGTAGTTGGGTGAGAACCGGGGAGCTGTTTTTT. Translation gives CASSFSSGSSWVRTGELFF.

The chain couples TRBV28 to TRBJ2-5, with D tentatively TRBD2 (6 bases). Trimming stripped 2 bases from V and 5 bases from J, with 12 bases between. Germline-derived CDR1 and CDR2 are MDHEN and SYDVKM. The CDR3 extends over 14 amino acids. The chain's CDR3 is CASSLVAGKETQYF. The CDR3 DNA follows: TGTGCCAGCAGTTTAGTTGCGGGGAAGGAGACCCAGTACTTC. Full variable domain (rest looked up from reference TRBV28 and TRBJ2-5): DVKVTQSSRYLVKRTGEKVFLECVQDMDHENMFWYRQDPGLGLRLIYFSYDVKMKEKGDIPEGYSVSREKKERFSLILESASTNQTSMYLCASSLVAGKETQYFGPGTRLLVL.

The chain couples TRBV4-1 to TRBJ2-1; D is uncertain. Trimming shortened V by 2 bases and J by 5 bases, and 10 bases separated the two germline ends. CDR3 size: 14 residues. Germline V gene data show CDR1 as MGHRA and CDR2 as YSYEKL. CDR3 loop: CASSQYLFDNEQFF. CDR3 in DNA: TGCGCCAGCAGCCAATACCTATTCGACAATGAGCAGTTCTTC.